Below, 12 T cell receptor beta chains from the same sample are listed, as sequenced in a study of blood T cell repertoires in COVID-19. Some clones are missing from TCRdb's copy, which holds only in-frame ones; the method was immunoSEQ multiplex PCR. Of about 350,000 clones listed, approximately 84% were seen once; the top ten hold more than 1%. The sequencing sample was made of PBMCs or T cells enriched from blood (not recorded which). The origin of the receptors is a woman between 25 and 40 years old who had recovered from COVID-19.

The chain has TRBV28 and TRBJ1-2; the D gene is possibly TRBD1 (6 bases). This CDR3 spans 13 amino acids. Germline loops: CDR1 MDHEN, CDR2 SYDVKM. With 8 bases removed from V and 8 bases from J, the gap between germline ends came to 18 bases. In nucleotides, the CDR3 is TGTGCCAGCTTGAATAGGACAGCGGGGGGCTACACCTTC. This translates into CASLNRTAGGYTF.

The rearrangement uses TRBV2 and TRBJ2-2, with TRBD2 identical over 12 bases. This CDR3 has 17 residues. Germline CDR1 and CDR2: SNHLY and FYNNEI. V shed 3 bases, J shed 5 bases, and the junction held 7 bases outside the gene matches. CDR3 amino acids: CASSEDLAGGPTGELFF. The CDR3 nucleotides are TGTGCCAGCAGTGAGGATCTAGCGGGGGGGCCGACCGGGGAGCTGTTTTTT.

This chain uses TRBV7-2 with TRBJ1-2, with TRBD1 identical over 7 bases. The CDR3 consists of 15 residues. Germline V lookup: CDR1 SGHTA, CDR2 FQGNSA. V was clipped by 4 bases and J by 4 bases; unmatched bases: 9. CDR3 protein: CASSSLRTGPYGYTF. In DNA form, the CDR3 reads TGTGCCAGCAGCTCCCTCCGGACAGGTCCCTATGGCTACACCTTC. Supplemented by reference TRBV7-2 and TRBJ1-2, the full variable domain reads GAGVSQSPSNKVTEKGKDVELRCDPISGHTALYWYRQSLGQGLEFLIYFQGNSAPDKSGLPSDRFSAERTGGSVSTLTIQRTQQEDSAVYLCASSSLRTGPYGYTFGSGTRLTVV.

V gene TRBV12-3 or TRBV12-4 combines with J gene TRBJ1-5; weak D call: TRBD1 (5 bases). The CDR3 runs 13 residues. Trimming pared 4 bases from V and 5 bases from J, leaving 9 bases between. CDR3 bases: TGTGCCAGCAGTTCAGGGATACATCAGCCCCAGCATTTT. Amino acid sequence: CASSSGIHQPQHF.

V usage is TRBV10-3 and J usage is TRBJ1-2; possible D gene TRBD1, 5 bases. The CDR3 runs to 14 residues. The germline V gene has CDR1 ENHRY and CDR2 SYGVKD. Trimming took 6 bases from V and 2 from J, leaving 13 bases between them. The CDR3 region is CAIRDQGPNYGYTF. The CDR3 DNA follows: TGTGCCATCAGGGACCAGGGTCCCAACTATGGCTACACCTTC.

For this clone: At one boundary the junction diverges from the germline segment, which might be a read error. The chain couples TRBV3-1 (or the pseudogene TRBV3-2) to TRBJ1-6, with D hard to call. The CDR3 length is 16 residues. Germline V gives CDR1 LGHDT, CDR2 YNNKEL (reference sequence). The CDR3 region has the DNA TGTGCCAGCGGCCAGACTGCCAGCTCCTATAATTCACCCCTCCACTTT. This codes for CASGQTASSYNSPLHF.

The V and J genes are TRBV19 and TRBJ1-6; TRBD1 matches at 7 bases. The length of the CDR3 is 13 residues. V lost 4 bases, J lost 10 bases, and 4 bases stayed unmatched. Per the germline V gene, CDR1 is LNHDA and CDR2 is SQIVND (reference sequence). DNA of the CDR3: TGTGCCAGTAGTACCACAGGGGTCTCACCCCTCCACTTT. It is translated as CASSTTGVSPLHF.

This sequence joins TRBV9 and TRBJ1-1; D may be TRBD1 (5 bases). Germline loops: CDR1 SGDLS, CDR2 YYNGEE. The V end lost 4 bases, the J end lost 3 bases, and 16 bases lay between the germline ends. The CDR3 is made up of 15 amino acids. CDR3 in amino acids: CASSFLDSSDTEAFF. The CDR3, as DNA: TGTGCCAGCAGCTTCCTAGACAGTTCCGACACTGAAGCTTTCTTT.

The CDR3 DNA reads as TGTGCCAGCAGTCCAGGGGGCATGGGTACCGGGGAGCTGTTTTTT. Its translation: CASSPGGMGTGELFF. This chain joins TRBV6-2 or TRBV6-3 and TRBJ2-2; 8 nucleotides align to TRBD1. In germline, CDR1 is MNHEY, CDR2 SVGEGT. The ends lost 5 bases at V and 5 bases at J; junction bases unmatched: 7. The CDR3 extends over 15 amino acids.

The chain uses TRBV28 and TRBJ2-1, with D maybe TRBD2 (5 bases). The germline V gene encodes CDR1 MDHEN and CDR2 SYDVKM. V was pared by 5 bases and J by 5 bases, with 10 bases between. This CDR3 is built from 13 residues. The DNA of the CDR3 is TGTGCCAGCAGTCGTCCAGCGGACAATGAGCAGTTCTTC. Protein: CASSRPADNEQFF.

This clone was recorded only once. The chain combines TRBV9 with TRBJ1-2; no reliable D call. The CDR3 length is 12 residues. Deletions cut 3 bases from V and 6 bases from J, with 9 bases between. Germline CDR1 reads SGDLS; CDR2 reads YYNGEE. CDR3 sequence reads: CASSGLGDGYTF. The CDR3 DNA sequence: TGTGCCAGCAGCGGGCTGGGAGATGGCTACACCTTC.

The chain carries TRBV5-1 and TRBJ1-3; D gene ambiguous. The CDR3 length is 14 residues. Germline loops: CDR1 SGHRS, CDR2 YFSETQ. Between the trimmed V and J ends, which lost 0 bases and 9 bases, there was a span of 13 bases. This CDR3 reads CASSLAAGEGTIYF. CDR3 nucleotide sequence: TGCGCCAGCAGCTTGGCCGCCGGGGAGGGCACCATATATTTT. Looking up the rest from reference TRBV5-1 and TRBJ1-3 gives the full variable domain: KAGVTQTPRYLIKTRGQQVTLSCSPISGHRSVSWYQQTPGQGLQFLFEYFSETQRNKGNFPGRFSGRQFSNSRSEMNVSTLELGDSALYLCASSLAAGEGTIYFGEGSWLTVV.